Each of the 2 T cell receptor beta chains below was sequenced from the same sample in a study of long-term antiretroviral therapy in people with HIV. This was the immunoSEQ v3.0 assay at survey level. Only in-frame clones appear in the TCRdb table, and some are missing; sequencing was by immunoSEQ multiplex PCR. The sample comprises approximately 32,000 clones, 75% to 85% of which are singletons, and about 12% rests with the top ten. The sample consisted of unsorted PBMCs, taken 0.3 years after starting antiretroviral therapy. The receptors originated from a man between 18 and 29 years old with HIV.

CDR3 nucleotide sequence: TGTGCCAGCAGCTTGGAGATGGCGCAGCACTATGGCTACACCTTC. Translation: CASSLEMAQHYGYTF. The chain employs TRBV5-5 and TRBJ1-2; no firm D call. The CDR3 totals 15 residues. Germline-derived CDR1 and CDR2 are SGHKS and YYEKEE (reference sequence). Deletions cut 0 bases from V and 3 bases from J, with 12 bases between.

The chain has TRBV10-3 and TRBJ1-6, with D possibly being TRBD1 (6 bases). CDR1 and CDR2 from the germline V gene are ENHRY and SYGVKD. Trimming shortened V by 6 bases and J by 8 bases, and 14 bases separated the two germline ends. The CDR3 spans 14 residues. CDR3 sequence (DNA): TGTGCCATCAGGGCGGGACACGTTGATTCACCCCTCCACTTT. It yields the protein CAIRAGHVDSPLHF.